This T cell receptor beta chain was profiled in a study of Ad26.COV2.S vaccination and SARS-CoV-2 variants. Study-wide points: Spike-specific responses of CD8+ and CD4+ T cells were reported to display substantial breadth after vaccination. Non-spike TCR breadth showed similarity between vaccine and placebo recipients.

Treatment indicated: over 15 received Ad26.COV2.S at low or high dose, single or two shots; 5 received placebo; per-sample allocation not given. The samples were gathered on day 63 after the first injection of vaccine or placebo. Adults aged 18-55 years in Boston included the donor. There are a few counts of this clone. What it recognizes is unknown. Clones were read by immunoSEQ multiplex PCR, and TCRdb kept only the in-frame ones, dropping some. The sample carries approximately 360,000 clones, 83% recorded once. The length of the CDR3 is 16 residues. The germline V gene has CDR1 MNHEY and CDR2 SVGAGI. V shed 0 bases, J shed 1 base, and the junction held 1 base outside the gene matches.

The material was peripheral blood, obtained in a trial of Ad26.COV2.S vaccine versus placebo. This TCR was sampled from a person between 18 and 65 years old who received the Ad26.COV2.S COVID-19 vaccine or a placebo. This sequence joins TRBV6-5 and TRBJ1-3, with TRBD1 matching 9 bases. The CDR3: CASSYSDRGSGNTIYF. The CDR3 nucleotides read TGTGCCAGCAGTTACTCGGACAGGGGATCTGGAAACACCATATATTTT.